These 9 T cell receptor beta chains were sequenced from one sample in a study of T cell responses to AZD1222 COVID-19 vaccine. Produced via immunoSEQ multiplex PCR; TCRdb's table is partial and in-frame only. The repertoire holds about 120,000 clones, with 75% to 90% as singletons. This material consisted of peripheral blood, taken on day 0 of AZD1222 vaccination. These receptors all come from an adult in good health.

V and J are TRBV11-1 and TRBJ1-1; D may be TRBD1 (6 bases). Germline loops: CDR1 SGHAT, CDR2 FQDESV (reference sequence). The V gene lost 1 base and the J gene lost 1 base, with 13 bases spanning the gap. The CDR3 extends over 16 amino acids. CDR3 region: CASSLVGGRANTEAFF. As DNA, the CDR3 is TGTGCCAGCAGCTTAGTTGGGGGGCGCGCGAACACTGAAGCTTTCTTT. Full variable domain (missing parts from reference TRBV11-1 and TRBJ1-1): EAEVAQSPRYKITEKSQAVAFWCDPISGHATLYWYRQILGQGPELLVQFQDESVVDDSQLPKDRFSAERLKGVDSTLKIQPAELGDSAMYLCASSLVGGRANTEAFFGQGTRLTVV.

Only a few counts were recorded for this clone. The chain combines TRBV10-2 with TRBJ2-7; 8 bases agree with TRBD2. From germline, CDR1 is WSHSY and CDR2 SAAADI. The ends lost 2 bases at V and 3 bases at J; junction bases unmatched: 3. CDR3 length equals 14 residues. CDR3 nucleotide sequence: TGCGCCAGCAGTGAGACTAGCGGCTACTACGAGCAGTACTTC. This encodes CASSETSGYYEQYF.

This chain connects TRBV2 to TRBJ1-2; no reliable D call. CDR1 is SNHLY and CDR2 is FYNNEI in the germline V gene. Deletions cut 6 bases from V and 7 bases from J, with 12 bases between. The CDR3 loop spans 12 amino acids. CDR3 sequence: CASRARPGGYTF. In DNA, the CDR3 is TGTGCCAGCAGAGCCAGGCCGGGTGGCTACACCTTC.

This chain joins TRBV7-9 and TRBJ2-1; 9 bases fit TRBD1. The J segment lost 8 bases and the V segment lost 6 bases, leaving 8 bases of the junction unmatched. CDR1 is SEHNR and CDR2 is FQNEAQ in the germline V gene (reference sequence). The CDR3 runs to 14 residues. CDR3 loop: CASRFGQGKDEQFF. As DNA, the CDR3 is TGTGCCAGCAGATTCGGACAGGGGAAGGATGAGCAGTTCTTC.

V is TRBV28 and J is TRBJ2-1, with D maybe TRBD2 (7 bases). CDR3 length: 15 residues. Germline V gene lookup returns CDR1 MDHEN and CDR2 SYDVKM. The ends were cut back, 7 bases at V and 0 bases at J, with 13 bases in the middle. The CDR3 here is CASKLGGPSYNEQFF. CDR3 in DNA: TGTGCCAGCAAGCTCGGGGGGCCCTCCTACAATGAGCAGTTCTTC.

This chain links TRBV4-3 with TRBJ1-5, with D unresolved. The CDR3 is 13 residues long. Trimming cost V 0 bases and J 7 bases, with 7 bases left between them. Germline CDR1 LGHNA, CDR2 YSLEER. The CDR3 DNA reads as TGCGCCAGCAGCCAAGATAGGGCGCAGCCCCAGCATTTT. This translates into CASSQDRAQPQHF.

As regards this clone: One junction end does not reproduce the germline sequence, and a read error may be involved. This chain uses TRBV6-6 with TRBJ1-1, with D perhaps matching TRBD1 (5 bases). Germline CDR1 MNHNY, CDR2 SVGAGI (reference sequence). The CDR3 length is 15 residues. This chain's CDR3 is CVSTHKRDWNTEAFF. The CDR3 DNA follows: TGTGTCAGCACCCATAAGAGGGACTGGAACACTGAAGCTTTCTTT.

V is TRBV5-1 and J is TRBJ1-1; D unclear. Between the trimmed V and J ends, which lost 3 bases and 1 base, there was a span of 10 bases. Germline loops: CDR1 SGHRS, CDR2 YFSETQ. The CDR3 runs to 14 residues. For the CDR3, the DNA is TGCGCCAGCAGCTACAACCTGAAGAACACTGAAGCTTTCTTT. Amino acid sequence: CASSYNLKNTEAFF.

The chain has TRBV27 and TRBJ1-1; weak D call: TRBD1 (5 bases). This CDR3 is 13 amino acids long. V was cut by 6 bases and J by 1 base, with 9 bases left in between. Germline CDR1 and CDR2: MNHEY and SMNVEV (reference sequence). The CDR3 loop is CASSLTENTEAFF. CDR3 nucleotide sequence: TGTGCCAGCAGCTTGACAGAGAACACTGAAGCTTTCTTT.